These T cell receptor beta chains were read from a single sample in a study of blood T cell repertoires in COVID-19. Sequenced by immunoSEQ multiplex PCR; TCRdb stores in-frame clones only, minus some. The sample carries approximately 57,000 clones, approximately 87% recorded once. Sequencing used peripheral blood. These receptors all come from a man aged 35 to 55 with active COVID-19. CDR3s include the opening cysteine and the closing phenylalanine or tryptophan. The D gene is left open where the match is weak. Only part of the rows carry a size: once, few, many, or a class if the clone is expanded.

j_gene,v_gene,abundance,d_gene,CDR3aa,CDR3nt
TRBJ2-3,TRBV5-1,NA,NA,CASSVGQPSTDTQYF,TGCGCCAGCAGCGTCGGACAGCCTAGCACAGATACGCAGTATTTT
TRBJ2-1,TRBV11-1,NA,TRBD1,CASSGTGVYNEQFF,TGTGCCAGCAGCGGGACAGGGGTATACAATGAGCAGTTCTTC
TRBJ1-1,TRBV30,NA,NA,CAASLFAEAFF,TGTGCCGCCTCCCTATTTGCTGAAGCTTTCTTT
TRBJ1-4,TRBV7-9,once,NA,CASSLGGINEKLFF,TGTGCCAGCAGCTTGGGGGGGATTAATGAAAAACTGTTTTTT
TRBJ2-7,TRBV18,NA,NA,CASSRPSSYEQYF,TGTGCCAGCTCGCGTCCTAGCTCCTACGAGCAGTACTTC
TRBJ1-2,TRBV27,NA,NA,CASSRRDNYGYTF,TGTGCCAGCAGTAGGAGGGATAACTATGGCTACACCTTC
TRBJ2-7,TRBV27,NA,TRBD1,CASSLGTAYEQYF,TGTGCCAGCAGTCTGGGGACAGCCTACGAGCAGTACTTC
TRBJ2-3,TRBV5-4,NA,TRBD2,CASSFLLAGEGDTQYF,TGTGCCAGCAGCTTTCTACTAGCGGGAGAAGGTGATACGCAGTATTTT
TRBJ1-3,TRBV9,once,TRBD1,CASGQAISGNTIYF,TGTGCCAGTGGACAGGCGATCTCTGGAAACACCATATATTTT
TRBJ1-1,TRBV19,NA,TRBD1,CASSVGQGGAEAFF,TGTGCCAGTAGTGTTGGACAGGGTGGCGCTGAAGCTTTCTTT
TRBJ2-1,TRBV7-3,NA,NA,CASSISHSSDEQFF,TGTGCCAGCAGCATATCCCACTCAAGCGATGAGCAGTTCTTC
TRBJ1-6,TRBV24-1,NA,TRBD1,CATSDSRQGPNSPLHF,TGTGCCACCAGTGATTCCCGACAGGGGCCTAATTCACCCCTCCACTTT
TRBJ1-1,TRBV6-5,NA,NA,CASSSTGNTEAFF,TGTGCCAGCAGTTCGACAGGTAACACTGAAGCTTTCTTT
TRBJ2-3,TRBV9,NA,NA,CASSPQPDTQYF,TGTGCCAGCAGTCCACAGCCAGATACGCAGTATTTT
TRBJ1-1,TRBV7-9,NA,TRBD1,CASRKDRGTEAFF,TGTGCCAGCAGAAAAGACAGGGGCACTGAAGCTTTCTTT
TRBJ2-1,TRBV7-8,NA,TRBD2,CASSLAASGSWNEQFF,TGTGCCAGCAGCTTAGCGGCTAGCGGGAGTTGGAATGAGCAGTTCTTC
TRBJ1-2,TRBV7-9,NA,TRBD1,CASSHSDRAGYTF,TGTGCCAGCAGCCACTCCGACAGGGCTGGCTACACCTTC
TRBJ2-2,TRBV6-5,once,NA,CASSYGGIHTGELFF,TGTGCCAGCAGTTACGGGGGGATTCACACCGGGGAGCTGTTTTTT